This TCR beta chain was observed in a study of regulatory T cells in long-lasting Graves disease. Study-level findings and limits: New patients shared fewer public clonotypes (around 980) than persistent patients did (about 2,700). Persistent Graves' patients showed less TCR diversity than newly diagnosed ones.

The time point: persistent/refractory GD, antithyroid drugs over 5 years with positive TRAb. RNA isolated from PBMCs was used to make the TCR library. The peripheral blood volume drawn was about 9 milliliters, and it was collected into EDTA tubes. HTBI primers from iRepertoire and Arm-PCR of CDR3 regions yielded the TCR beta libraries. As processed by the authors: Samples collectively showed fewer than 80 TRBV and roughly 15 TRBJ segments. TCRdb analysed the multiplex PCR reads with MiXCR anew, one entry per CDR3 protein. These V and J calls rely on TCRdb rather than the paper's analysis. The sample holds 400,000 to 450,000 distinct CDR3 sequences, 23% seen once. A few counts support this clonotype. Its cognate antigen is unknown. The CDR3 totals 17 residues. V was pared by 4 bases and J by 5 bases, with 15 bases of the junction left unmatched. Germline loops: CDR1 MNHNS, CDR2 SASEGT.

The specimen was peripheral blood mononuclear cells (PBMCs), collected when the disease was refractory, from a patient treated with antithyroid drugs. This chain joins TRBV6-1 and TRBJ2-7, with 9 bases matching TRBD2. The receptor was isolated from a female donor with Graves disease. The chain's CDR3 is CASSGPAIAGAHNEQYF. The CDR3 nucleotides read TGTGCCAGCAGTGGCCCCGCGATAGCGGGAGCTCATAACGAGCAGTACTTC.